The clone carrying this T cell receptor beta chain was counted a few times. Its target is not known. Treatment defined: oral pan-JAK inhibitor, 5-10 mg twice daily. The data belong to a study of CD8+ T cells in alopecia areata. Notes on the study in general: Unlike in mice, where it was clearer, TCR sharing across patients was less clear, possibly HLA-related.

Extraction and reverse transcription of RNA yielded cDNA as the sequencing template. The data were produced by immunoSEQ multiplex PCR, yet TCRdb's version contains in-frame clones alone and is incomplete. The sample has around 150,000 clones; approximately 62% are singletons. The germline gives CDR1 MNHEY, CDR2 SVGAGI. CDR3 length: 13 amino acids. V lost 10 bases to trimming and J lost 7 bases; unmatched junction nucleotides: 5. This sequence originates from a human donor with alopecia areata. The material sequenced was CD4+ T cells sorted from blood, taken at week 24, from a patient treated with tofacitinib. V and J are TRBV6-5 and TRBJ1-6; 9 nucleotides match TRBD1. The CDR3 sequence is CATRDRANSPLHF. CDR3 sequence (DNA): TGTGCCACCCGGGACAGGGCCAATTCACCCCTCCACTTT.